This TCR beta chain was recorded in a study of blood T cells in healthy people across ages. Next came a second PCR, run for about 6 to 11 cycles, which used a sample-barcoded 5' primer along with a J-beta primer mix. Via MiXCR, TCRdb re-called the 5' RACE reads, giving one row per CDR3 protein. The table lists some 1.8 million distinct CDR3 sequences, about two fifths of them singletons. This clonotype was found once. The antigen is undetermined. The missing conserved phenylalanine or tryptophan at the end of this CDR3 makes a read error likely. Notes on the study in general: With unsorted PBMCs, a conclusive comparison of naive versus antigen-experienced cells was not possible.

PBMCs numbering at least 7 million were isolated per sample. Material: blood. This sequence originates from a human donor in good health.

CDR3 sequence reads: CASSKGQGSRDNYGYTC. CDR3 nucleotides: TGTGCCAGCAGCAAGGGACAGGGGTCGCGGGATAATTATGGCTACACCTGC. The chain is built from TRBV7-9 and TRBJ1-2; TRBD1 agrees at 10 bases. The CDR3 length is 17 residues. Trimming cost V 5 bases and J 5 bases; bases outside gene matches: 14. CDR1 is SEHNR and CDR2 is FQNEAQ in the germline V gene (reference sequence).